The clone carrying this T cell receptor (beta chain) was seen a few times. Its antigen is not identified. Germline loops: CDR1 SGHRS, CDR2 YFSETQ. V shed 0 bases and J shed 6 bases, with 6 bases lying between them. The CDR3 loop spans 12 amino acids. The data stem from a study of blood T cells in healthy people across ages. Overall study results and limits: Strong correlation linked observed beta diversity and percent naive T cells. As age increased, TCR beta diversity per million T cells fell in a roughly linear fashion.

A J-beta primer mix and a sample-barcoded 5' primer were used in a second PCR of roughly 6 to 11 cycles. TCRdb passed the 5' RACE reads through MiXCR, listing each CDR3 protein once. The sample consists of fewer than 1,000,000 distinct CDR3 sequences, around 43% of them appearing once. The chain carries TRBV5-1 and TRBJ1-2, with unresolved D. The source of this sequence is a man aged 55 to 70 in good health. Sequencing was carried out using blood. The CDR3 DNA sequence: TGCGCCAGCAGCTTGGGTCTGGATGGCTACACCTTC. Amino acids: CASSLGLDGYTF.